Following are 4 T cell receptor beta chains from one sample sequenced in a study of shared clonotypes between healthy human individuals. Measured with immunoSEQ multiplex PCR; TCRdb has only the in-frame clones, and not every one. The sample lists 2,500,000 or so clones, over 85% occurring once. Sequencing was performed on naive CD4+ T cells from PBMCs. Subset here: CD45RA+ positively selected. These TCRs come from a man younger than 35 in good health. Some clones in this sample may be carry-over from other donors' samples.

This clone has a handful of counts. The rearrangement links TRBV6-4 to TRBJ1-1, with 7 bases fitting TRBD1. The CDR3 consists of 13 residues. Germline CDR1 is MRHNA and CDR2 is SNTAGT. J lost 4 bases, V lost 5 bases, and 4 bases had no gene match. The CDR3 DNA follows: TGTGCCAGCAGTACAGACAGGGCCACTGAAGCTTTCTTT. It translates to CASSTDRATEAFF.

In nucleotides, the CDR3 is TGCGCCAGCAGCTTGGAAGGCGGGAGGTCTAACTACAATGAGCAGTTCTTC. Amino acid sequence: CASSLEGGRSNYNEQFF. The rearrangement links TRBV5-1 to TRBJ2-1; 8 nucleotides match TRBD2. The CDR3 consists of 17 residues. V trimming: 0 bases; J trimming: 3 bases; junction bases outside the gene matches: 8. The V gene's germline CDR1 is SGHRS and CDR2 YFSETQ.

Comments on this clone: An end of the junction differs from the germline gene, which may be a read error. The chain links TRBV28 to TRBJ1-2; D perhaps matches TRBD1 (5 bases). CDR1 MDHEN and CDR2 SYDVKM come from the germline V gene. This CDR3 comprises 15 residues. The CDR3: CAGSYPRRGWYGYTF. The CDR3 DNA reads as TGTGCCGGCAGTTACCCCAGGCGGGGCTGGTATGGCTACACCTTC.

The V gene is TRBV27, the J gene TRBJ2-3; tentative D call: TRBD1 (6 bases). Trimming removed 7 bases at V and 5 bases at J, with 19 bases between. CDR3 length: 15 amino acids. Germline V gives CDR1 MNHEY, CDR2 SMNVEV (reference sequence). CDR3 DNA: TGTGCCAGCAAGCTAGGACAGCCCGGTGGAGATACGCAGTATTTT. This encodes CASKLGQPGGDTQYF.